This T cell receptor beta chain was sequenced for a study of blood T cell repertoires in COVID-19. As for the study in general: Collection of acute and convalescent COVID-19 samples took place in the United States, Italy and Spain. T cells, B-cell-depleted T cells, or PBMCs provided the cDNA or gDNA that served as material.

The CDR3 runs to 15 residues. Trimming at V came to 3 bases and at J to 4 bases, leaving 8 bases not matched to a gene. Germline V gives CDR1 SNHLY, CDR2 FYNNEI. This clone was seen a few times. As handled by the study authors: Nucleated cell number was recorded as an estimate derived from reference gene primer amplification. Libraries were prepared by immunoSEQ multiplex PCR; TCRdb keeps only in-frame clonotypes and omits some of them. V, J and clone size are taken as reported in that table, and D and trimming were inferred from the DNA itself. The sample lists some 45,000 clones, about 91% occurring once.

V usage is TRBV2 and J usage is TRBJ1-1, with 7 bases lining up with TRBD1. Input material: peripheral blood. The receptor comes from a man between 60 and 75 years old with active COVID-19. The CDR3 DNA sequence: TGTGCCAGCAGTGAGGAAGGGGGCGCGAGCACTGAAGCTTTCTTT. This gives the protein CASSEEGGASTEAFF.